This TCR beta chain derives from a study of vaccination and CD4 T cells after COVID-19. The Oncomine TCR Beta short-read assay was what sequenced the DNA obtained from cultured CD4+ T cells. Once CD4+ T cells had been cultured, genomic DNA was extracted from them. From the PCR reads, TCRdb called clonotypes with MiXCR, one entry per CDR3 protein. The data hold 9,200 or so distinct CDR3 sequences, with 40% to 50% observed a single time. As to treatment: approximately 10-day PBMC culture with coronavirus spike peptide pools or control peptides (ViraFEST assay). CD4+ T lymphocytes from the unexposed donor were collected before the COVID-19 pandemic (2011-2018). Each well held more than 1.5 million PBMCs in IL-2 (around 10 IU/ml) medium with approximately 9.4 ug/ml peptide pools. The CDR3 has 14 residues. The V end was cut by 7 bases, the J end by 7 bases, with 17 bases between. Germline V gene sequence: CDR1 MDHEN, CDR2 SYDVKM.

With respect to this clonotype: Its target is not known.

Sequencing was done on a sample of CD4+ T cells from blood, cultured in vitro. The receptor comes from a human donor in good health. The rearrangement uses TRBV28 and TRBJ1-5, with D uncertain. The CDR3 sequence: CASTPATVGQPQHF. Here the CDR3 DNA reads TGTGCCAGCACTCCCGCCACAGTTGGACAGCCCCAGCATTTT.